Listed below are T cell receptor beta chains from one sample, sequenced in a study of T cells in Graves' hyperthyroidism and ophthalmopathy. TCRdb re-called the multiplex PCR reads through MiXCR, storing one row per CDR3 protein. Among about 520,000 distinct CDR3 sequences listed, about 24% were seen once. Sequenced input: blood. The receptors were gathered from a woman in her twenties or thirties with Graves' ophthalmopathy. Each CDR3 is given without its conserved first and last residue. D genes are given only for firm matches.

len,d_gene,v_gene,CDR3aa
13,.,TRBV7-8,ASTLGGKFQETQY
14,.,TRBV20-1,SASAQGVPGANVLT
13,TRBD1,TRBV28,ASRFRDRAFQPQH
14,TRBD1,TRBV19,ASSKSDRGLVQPQH
14,.,TRBV7-2,ASSLGSDLRLETQY
11,.,TRBV9,ASNPRGAGEAF
17,TRBD1,TRBV6-2/TRBV6-3,ASTPSLVGTGSSGNTIY
13,.,TRBV2,ASSLQELSPTMYT
16,TRBD2,TRBV6-1,ASSGGTSGIPYTGELF
11,.,TRBV12-3/TRBV12-4,ASSLETPGTQY
13,.,TRBV12-3/TRBV12-4,ASSLHPHGSTEAF
13,TRBD1,TRBV3-1,ASSPRGGLGTEAF
15,TRBD2,TRBV27,ASSALAGLAESYEQY
14,TRBD2,TRBV6-5,ASTGGAAPNTGELF
13,TRBD2,TRBV2,ASSELAGDSETQY
11,.,TRBV29-1,SVDPVGGPEAF
10,.,TRBV5-1,ASSLGPTEQY
14,.,TRBV5-5,ASSVTGMLGTGELF
16,TRBD2,TRBV12-3/TRBV12-4,ASSFTFGLAGGSYEQY
11,.,TRBV9,ASSVSGRGELF
12,TRBD1,TRBV6-1,ASSKTGTGTEAF
9,TRBD1,TRBV19,ASKGGARAF
12,.,TRBV20-1,SAKDGRGYYGYT
14,.,TRBV6-2/TRBV6-3,ASSYGGAKGTGELF
14,TRBD1,TRBV27,ASSFYRGQGGHEQY
17,TRBD1,TRBV6-2/TRBV6-3,ASRVRDRGGGPYQETQY
14,.,TRBV11-2,ASSLSQLWDQETQY
11,.,TRBV30,AWRHTGGNTIY
13,TRBD1,TRBV19,ASSMRQGGPYEQY
12,TRBD1,TRBV11-2,ASSPQGWVYEQY
13,TRBD1,TRBV5-1,ASSLEGQSAYEQY
12,.,TRBV4-1,ASSQILSQETQY
11,.,TRBV5-6,ASSLAGDSPLH
15,TRBD2,TRBV12-3/TRBV12-4,ASSFRLSGGLAETQY
14,TRBD1,TRBV6-5,ASSYVGTGGKYEQY
12,.,TRBV10-1,ASSLMPSSYEQY
11,.,TRBV7-6,ASCSRDGYGYT
12,TRBD1,TRBV11-1,ASSAGQGYYGYT
12,TRBD1,TRBV6-2/TRBV6-3,ASLQGAGTGELF
11,TRBD1,TRBV20-1,SADRGQQETQY
12,.,TRBV18,ASSPYPVNYGYT
11,.,TRBV7-9,ASSYTGFGELF
12,.,TRBV12-3/TRBV12-4,ASSLKGPTSEQY
15,.,TRBV29-1,SVVGWKVHGDAYDQY
13,TRBD1,TRBV5-5,ASSLQGAEGYGYT
9,.,TRBV30,AWSPRETQY
11,.,TRBV9,ASSDGSLEGYT
11,.,TRBV7-3,ASSRDFQETQY
13,.,TRBV7-2,ASSSRPISNQPQH
12,.,TRBV20-1,SAFDGAFQETQY
11,.,TRBV18,ASSTKTARELF
14,TRBD1,TRBV25-1,ASSTGTGASGNTIY
12,.,TRBV5-1,ASSLYSGVETQY
14,TRBD1,TRBV5-1,ASSVTGTGSSYEQY
10,.,TRBV25-1,ASSALREGYT
8,.,TRBV30,AWGEDEAF
13,.,TRBV6-1,ASSDARDRSYEQY
12,.,TRBV12-3/TRBV12-4,ASSPIDRNTEAF